This entry concerns a single TCR beta chain. Its binding antigen is unknown. Qualities for individual bases were not recorded, and no much larger clone is one base off. Patients with autoimmune disease history or receiving systemic immunosuppression were excluded from the trial. Peripheral blood for TCR sequencing was drawn from every dose cohort at baseline, at cycle 4 day 1 and at cycle 7 day 1. Samples came from an open-label, multicenter, first-in-human phase I dose-escalation trial of ivuxolimab. Adults with locally advanced or metastatic melanoma, renal cell, hepatocellular, or head and neck squamous cell carcinoma were enrolled in the trial. Before TCR sequencing, CD4+ T cells and CD8+ T cells were sorted from peripheral blood as separate populations. For sequencing of the TCRbeta CDR3 region, genomic DNA was extracted from the sorted cells. The immunoSEQ Assay was used for sequencing of TCRbeta CDR3 regions. This immuneACCESS table, as held by TCRdb, lists in-frame sequences with V and J called but not all clones. Of the missing ones, under half trace to an unresolved V gene in checked studies; the others have no known cause. Here the sample has 90,000 or so clones; about 90% occur a single time. Over 0.8% of the sample rests with the top ten.

The data belong to a study of OX40 agonist ivuxolimab in advanced cancers. In the study overall: Ivuxolimab was an agonistic, fully human IgG2 monoclonal antibody directed against OX40 (CD134), a costimulatory receptor. Intravenous ivuxolimab was administered to patients every 2 weeks at six dose levels: 0.01, 0.1, 0.3, 1.5, 3 and 10 mg/kg. Partial responses occurred in three dose-escalation patients, of whom one had hepatocellular carcinoma and two had cutaneous melanoma. Among the approximately 50 dose-escalation patients, approximately 20 had hepatocellular carcinoma, roughly 15 melanoma, 9 renal cell carcinoma and 9 head and neck cancer. Peripheral TCRbeta sequencing aimed to test whether ivuxolimab altered TCR sequence diversity and caused clonal T-cell expansion. The paper describes the monotherapy dose-escalation part (N of about 50 patients) of the phase I trial of ivuxolimab. Prior anti-PD-1, anti-PD-L1 or anti-CTLA-4 therapy was permitted, and checkpoint inhibitors had been received by 30% to 40% of dose-escalation patients. In the dose-escalation cohort, around four fifths of patients were male, and the mean age was approximately 55 years, with a range of about 23 to 90. Broad study findings and their caveats: At doses of 0.1 to 3.0 mg/kg, clonal expansion of both CD4+ and CD8+ T cells in blood was seen between baseline and week 6. After ivuxolimab, CD8+ T cells had more expanded clones than CD4+ T cells on average. Low levels of normalized T-cell clonal expansion were also seen in some nonresponding patients. In partial responders in the 0.1-3.0 mg/kg groups, normalized peripheral clonal expansion was found to be among the lowest, especially among CD8+ T cells. The antigen specificity of the clonally expanded peripheral T cells was not determined.

Based on the germline V gene, the CDR1 and CDR2 sequences are MDHEN and SYDVKM. Spanning cysteine to phenylalanine, the CDR3 consists of 12 amino acids. Only the CDR3 region is kept as DNA, spanning 36 bases read in frame from base 1. The germline ends are 5 bases apart after V is trimmed by 6 bases and J by 0 bases. The clonotype comes from an adult with an advanced solid tumor such as melanoma, head and neck, liver or kidney cancer. Sequences were derived from CD4+ or CD8+ T cells sorted from blood, sampled in a trial of the OX40 agonist ivuxolimab. The chain is encoded by TRBV28 joined to TRBJ1-2; the D gene remains uncertain. CDR3 sequence: CASRGSNYGYTF. The sequenced DNA is TGTGCCAGCAGGGGATCTAACTATGGCTACACCTTC.